Shown below are 19 T cell receptor beta chains from a single sample sequenced in a study of early T cells in non-severe SARS-CoV-2 infection. TCRdb reprocessed the 5' RACE reads with MiXCR, giving one entry per CDR3 protein. The sample lists just under 60,000 distinct CDR3 sequences; 8% to 9.5% were seen once. Sequencing was done on a sample of whole blood. The receptors originated from an adult who was a healthcare worker with PCR-confirmed SARS-CoV-2 infection or an uninfected control (not recorded which).

V usage is TRBV5-1 and J usage is TRBJ2-7; D perhaps matches TRBD2 (5 bases). This CDR3 comprises 14 residues. Trimming removed 0 bases from V and 3 bases from J, with 10 bases in between. Germline CDR1 reads SGHRS; CDR2 reads YFSETQ. CDR3 sequence: CASSLDLGLYEQYF. The CDR3 nucleotides read TGCGCCAGCAGCTTGGACCTCGGACTCTACGAGCAGTACTTC.

In its sample, this clonotype was seen many times. This sequence joins TRBV5-4 and TRBJ2-1; TRBD2 agrees at 12 bases. Looked up from germline, CDR1 is SGHNT and CDR2 is YYREEE (reference sequence). Trimming took 0 bases from V and 3 from J; bases not matched to a gene: 4. This CDR3 is built from 17 residues. The CDR3 sequence is CASSLGGTSGYYNEQFF. The CDR3 DNA reads as TGTGCCAGCAGCTTGGGCGGGACTAGCGGGTACTACAATGAGCAGTTCTTC.

The CDR3: CASSLGYNEQFF. Here the CDR3 DNA reads TGTGCCAGCAGCTTAGGTTACAATGAGCAGTTCTTC. The chain couples TRBV11-2 to TRBJ2-1; D is unresolved. The CDR3 is 12 residues long. Germline V gene data show CDR1 as SGHAT and CDR2 as FQNNGV. The ends were cut back, 1 base at V and 4 bases at J, with 2 bases in the middle.

At least ten counts were recorded for this clonotype. V usage is TRBV29-1 and J usage is TRBJ2-6; possibly TRBD1 for D (6 bases). The CDR3 totals 18 residues. V was shortened by 5 bases and J by 0 bases, with 20 bases between the two germline ends. Germline CDR1 and CDR2: SQVTM and ANQGSEA. The CDR3 loop is CSVPQIRGDYSGANVLTF. The CDR3 DNA is TGCAGCGTTCCGCAAATCAGGGGTGACTACTCTGGGGCCAACGTCCTGACTTTC.

This clonotype was picked up a small number of times. The gene calls are TRBV24-1 and TRBJ1-2; TRBD1 aligns across 7 bases. J lost 7 bases, V lost 10 bases, and 5 bases had no gene match. CDR1 KGHDR and CDR2 SFDVKD come from the germline V gene. The CDR3 sequence is 11 residues long. CDR3 residues: CATEGGGGYTF. CDR3 nucleotides: TGTGCCACTGAAGGGGGCGGTGGCTACACCTTC.

This clonotype was seen many times. V usage is TRBV9 and J usage is TRBJ2-5; D perhaps matches TRBD2 (6 bases). There are 15 residues in the CDR3. V dropped 4 bases and J dropped 5 bases, with 18 bases sitting between them. Looked up from germline, CDR1 is SGDLS and CDR2 is YYNGEE. Here the CDR3 reads CASSSSLASGETQYF. The DNA for the CDR3 is TGTGCCAGCAGCTCGTCTCTAGCGAGTGGTGAGACCCAGTACTTC.

The chain employs TRBV7-9 and TRBJ2-3; TRBD2 might be the D (6 bases). This CDR3 region has 17 residues. Trimming removed 4 bases from V and 1 base from J, with 18 bases in between. In germline, CDR1 is SEHNR, CDR2 FQNEAQ (reference sequence). The CDR3, as DNA: TGTGCCAGCAGCTATCCGGGACTCGAAGGGGGCACAGATACGCAGTATTTT. Protein product: CASSYPGLEGGTDTQYF.

V usage is TRBV6-1 and J usage is TRBJ2-7; TRBD2 is a possible D gene (6 bases). The CDR3 is 13 amino acids. Per germline, CDR1 MNHNS and CDR2 SASEGT. V gave up 1 base and J gave up 6 bases, with 10 bases separating them. The CDR3 DNA reads TGTGCCAGCAGTGAAGGACTAGTCCGCGAGCAGTACTTC. Protein product: CASSEGLVREQYF.

This clonotype was recorded many times. The chain recombines TRBV2 with TRBJ2-5, with 9 bases matching TRBD1. Germline V gene lookup returns CDR1 SNHLY and CDR2 FYNNEI. The ends lost 8 bases at V and 5 bases at J; junction bases unmatched: 12. The CDR3 is made up of 15 amino acids. DNA of the CDR3: TGTGCCAGCCTCCTTGGGACAGGGTTCCCCGAGACCCAGTACTTC. Encoded protein: CASLLGTGFPETQYF.

This chain connects TRBV18 to TRBJ2-4; 7 positions match TRBD2. There are 13 residues in the CDR3. V was clipped by 6 bases and J by 6 bases; unmatched bases: 5. The germline V gene encodes CDR1 KGHSH and CDR2 LQKENI. Here the CDR3 DNA reads TGTGCCAGCTCGTCCGGGACTACAAACATTCAGTACTTC. Protein: CASSSGTTNIQYF. The full variable domain, completed using reference TRBV18 and TRBJ2-4, is NAGVMQNPRHLVRRRGQEARLRCSPMKGHSHVYWYRQLPEEGLKFMVYLQKENIIDESGMPKERFSAEFPKEGPSILRIQQVVRGDSAAYFCASSSGTTNIQYFGAGTRLSVL.

The chain links TRBV20-1 to TRBJ1-4; 10 positions agree with TRBD1. This CDR3 is built from 15 residues. With 5 bases clipped from V and 7 bases from J, the junction kept 10 bases outside the gene matches. Per germline, CDR1 DFQATT and CDR2 SNEGSKA (reference sequence). The CDR3 nucleotides are TGCAGTGCTCTGGCCCCCGACAGGGGGCCTGAAAAACTGTTTTTT. Amino acid sequence: CSALAPDRGPEKLFF.

The chain links TRBV29-1 to TRBJ2-1; D remains ambiguous. This CDR3 spans 11 amino acids. Trimming shortened V by 6 bases and J by 9 bases, and 12 bases separated the two germline ends. Per the germline V gene, CDR1 is SQVTM and CDR2 is ANQGSEA. CDR3 sequence: CSVSTWVEQFF. The CDR3 DNA follows: TGCAGCGTGTCAACCTGGGTTGAGCAGTTCTTC.

This clonotype was seen only a few times. The chain links TRBV5-5 to TRBJ2-5; no clear D. CDR1 and CDR2 from the germline V gene are SGHKS and YYEKEE (reference sequence). CDR3 size: 14 residues. Trimming removed 7 bases at V and 2 bases at J, with 15 bases between. The CDR3 nucleotides are TGTGCCAGCGGCAAAAGTCTTATACAAGAGACCCAGTACTTC. This translates into CASGKSLIQETQYF.

This clonotype occurred a few times. The V and J genes are TRBV28 and TRBJ2-7; D ambiguous. CDR1 is MDHEN, CDR2 SYDVKM, per germline. The CDR3 totals 16 residues. V lost 5 bases, J lost 0 bases, and 17 bases lay in between. Here the CDR3 reads CASSNSQPRSSYEQYF. CDR3 bases: TGTGCCAGCAGTAATAGTCAGCCAAGGAGCTCCTACGAGCAGTACTTC.

The table lists this clonotype with many counts. The J gene is TRBJ1-2, the V gene TRBV7-2; tentatively, D is TRBD1 (6 bases). The CDR3 length is 14 residues. With 3 bases removed from V and 3 bases from J, the gap between germline ends came to 11 bases. Germline CDR1 is SGHTA and CDR2 is FQGNSA. The CDR3 loop is CASSFTGFHYGYTF. The DNA for the CDR3 is TGTGCCAGCAGCTTTACAGGGTTTCACTATGGCTACACCTTC.

V and J are TRBV7-6 and TRBJ2-5, with D unresolved. V was trimmed by 0 bases and J by 5 bases, leaving 4 bases between them. CDR1 is SGHVS and CDR2 is FNYEAQ in the germline V gene. The CDR3 is made up of 12 amino acids. CDR3 region: CASSLAAETQYF. CDR3 DNA sequence: TGTGCCAGCAGCTTAGCGGCGGAGACCCAGTACTTC.

The sample holds a few counts of this clonotype. V usage is TRBV7-9 and J usage is TRBJ2-3; D is perhaps TRBD1 (5 bases). This CDR3 region has 17 residues. Germline V CDR1 and CDR2: SEHNR, FQNEAQ (reference sequence). V was clipped by 5 bases and J by 3 bases, with 21 bases between them. The chain's CDR3 is CASSHRTGRAETDTQYF. In DNA form, the CDR3 reads TGTGCCAGCAGCCACCGAACCGGCAGGGCGGAAACAGATACGCAGTATTTT.

This clonotype showed up many times. The chain combines TRBV3-1 with TRBJ2-7; TRBD1 matches 7 bases. The V segment lost 4 bases and the J segment 8 bases; nucleotides outside the gene matches: 2. The CDR3 contains 11 residues. Germline V gene sequence: CDR1 LGHDT, CDR2 YNNKEL (reference sequence). The CDR3 sequence: CASSPGQKQYF. The CDR3 DNA sequence: TGTGCCAGCAGCCCGGGACAGAAGCAGTACTTC.

This clonotype was counted at least ten times. CDR3 in amino acids: CASGLSGETEAFF. CDR3 DNA: TGTGCTAGTGGTTTATCAGGGGAAACTGAAGCTTTCTTT. The rearrangement uses TRBV12-5 and TRBJ1-1, with D perhaps matching TRBD1 (6 bases). Germline loops: CDR1 LGHNT, CDR2 FRNRAP. The V end lost 3 bases, the J end lost 5 bases, and 10 bases lay between the germline ends. The CDR3 runs to 13 residues. Full variable domain (remainder filled in from reference TRBV12-5 and TRBJ1-1): DARVTQTPRHKVTEMGQEVTMRCQPILGHNTVFWYRQTMMQGLELLAYFRNRAPLDDSGMPKDRFSAEMPDATLATLKIQPSEPRDSAVYFCASGLSGETEAFFGQGTRLTVV.